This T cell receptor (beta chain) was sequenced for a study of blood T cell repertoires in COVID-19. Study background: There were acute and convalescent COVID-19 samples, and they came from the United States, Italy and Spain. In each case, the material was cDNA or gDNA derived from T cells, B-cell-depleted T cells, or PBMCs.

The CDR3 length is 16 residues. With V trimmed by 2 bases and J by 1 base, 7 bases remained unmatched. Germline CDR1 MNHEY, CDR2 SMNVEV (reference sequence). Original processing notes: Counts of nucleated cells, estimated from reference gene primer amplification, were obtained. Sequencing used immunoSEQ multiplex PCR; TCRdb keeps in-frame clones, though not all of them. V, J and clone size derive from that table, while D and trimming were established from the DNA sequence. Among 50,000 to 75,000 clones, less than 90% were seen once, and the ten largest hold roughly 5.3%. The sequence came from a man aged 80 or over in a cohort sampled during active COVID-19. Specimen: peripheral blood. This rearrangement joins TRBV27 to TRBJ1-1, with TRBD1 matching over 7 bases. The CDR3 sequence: CASSLGGGERNTEAFF. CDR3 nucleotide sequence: TGTGCCAGCAGTTTAGGAGGGGGCGAGAGGAACACTGAAGCTTTCTTT.